The clone carrying this TCR beta chain was detected many times. The data were obtained in a study of patients with pleural tuberculosis. The CDR3 is 13 amino acids. The germline gives CDR1 MGHRA, CDR2 YSYEKL. Trimming removed 0 bases from V and 6 bases from J, with 6 bases in between. Via MiXCR, TCRdb re-called the reads, giving one row per CDR3 protein. This sample has around 50,000 distinct CDR3 sequences; approximately 7.5% occur once, and the top ten carry around 16%. The sequence was obtained from a human donor with pleural tuberculosis. This chain joins TRBV4-1 and TRBJ1-5; D is undetermined. The CDR3 is CASSQESGQPQHF. In DNA form, the CDR3 reads TGCGCCAGCAGCCAAGAAAGTGGTCAGCCCCAGCATTTT.